This TCR beta chain originates from a study of blood T cell repertoires in COVID-19. This CDR3 is 18 amino acids long. Germline V CDR1 and CDR2: MGHRA, YSYEKL. Losses at the gene ends were 1 base for V and 4 bases for J; bases not matched to a gene: 9. Sequenced by immunoSEQ multiplex PCR; TCRdb stores in-frame clones only, minus some. This table has around 500,000 clones, about 85% appearing once. Ages ranged from about 18 to 89 years, with residence in about 24 US areas. Cohorts were determined from participant-reported clinical history. Recovered participants had two consecutive negative NP/OP PCR tests, healthcare professional clearance, or symptom resolution.

This receptor was identified in a woman in her sixties who had recovered from COVID-19. The chain joins TRBV4-1 to TRBJ2-3; 12 bases agree with TRBD1. The specimen sequenced was PBMCs or T cells enriched from blood (not recorded which). Here the CDR3 DNA reads TGCGCCAGCAGCCAAGCGCCGGGACAGGGGGCTGGCGCAGATACGCAGTATTTT. It encodes CASSQAPGQGAGADTQYF.